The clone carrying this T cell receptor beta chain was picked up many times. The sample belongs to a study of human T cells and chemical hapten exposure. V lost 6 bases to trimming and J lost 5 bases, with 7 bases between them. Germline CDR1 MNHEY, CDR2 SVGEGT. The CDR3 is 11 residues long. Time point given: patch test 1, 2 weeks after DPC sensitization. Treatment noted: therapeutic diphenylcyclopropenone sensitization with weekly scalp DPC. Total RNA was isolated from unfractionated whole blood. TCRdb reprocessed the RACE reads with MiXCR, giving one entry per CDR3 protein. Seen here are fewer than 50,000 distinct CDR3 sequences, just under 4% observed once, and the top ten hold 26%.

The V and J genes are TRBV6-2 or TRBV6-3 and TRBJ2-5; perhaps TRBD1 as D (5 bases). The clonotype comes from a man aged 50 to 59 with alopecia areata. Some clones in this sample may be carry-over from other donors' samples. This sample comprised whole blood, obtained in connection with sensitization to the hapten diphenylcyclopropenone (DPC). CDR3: CASSRVETQYF. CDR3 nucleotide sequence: TGTGCCAGCAGCAGGGTTGAGACCCAGTACTTC.